This T cell receptor (beta chain) derives from a study of T cells in Graves' hyperthyroidism and ophthalmopathy. RNA transcripts provided the source from which TCR beta CDR3 regions were amplified. RT-PCR in the first round (using the HTBI primer set) targeted the TCR CDR3. TCRdb called the multiplex PCR reads again in MiXCR, with one record for every CDR3 protein. The profile shows 75,000 to 100,000 distinct CDR3 sequences, approximately 42% of them singletons. This clonotype was counted at least ten times. With 5 bases removed from V and 6 bases from J, the gap between germline ends came to 16 bases. The CDR3 is 14 residues long. In germline, CDR1 is LNHDA, CDR2 SQIVND (reference sequence).

The sequence was collected from a woman in her thirties with Graves' hyperthyroidism. The chain has TRBV19 and TRBJ1-2; D is possibly TRBD1 (6 bases). Material for sequencing was peripheral blood or thyroid tissue (not recorded which). In DNA form, the CDR3 reads TGTGCCAGTAGTGCGCACAGGGATCCGGATGGCTACACCTTC. The encoded protein is CASSAHRDPDGYTF.